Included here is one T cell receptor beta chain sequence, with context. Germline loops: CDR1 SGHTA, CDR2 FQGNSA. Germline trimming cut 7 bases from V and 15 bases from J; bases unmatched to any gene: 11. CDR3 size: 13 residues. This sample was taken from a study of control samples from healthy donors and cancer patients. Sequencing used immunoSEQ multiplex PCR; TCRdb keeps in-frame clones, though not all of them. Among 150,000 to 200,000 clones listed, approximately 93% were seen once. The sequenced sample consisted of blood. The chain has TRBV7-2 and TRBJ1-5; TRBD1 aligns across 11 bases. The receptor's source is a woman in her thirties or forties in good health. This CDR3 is CASTSPGQGAAHF. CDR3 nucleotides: TGTGCCAGCACCAGCCCAGGACAGGGGGCCGCGCATTTT.